The present TCR beta chain was sequenced within a study of blood T cell repertoires in COVID-19. At the level of the study: The origin of the acute and convalescent COVID-19 samples was the United States, Italy and Spain. Sources were T cells, B-cell-depleted T cells, or PBMCs; the material itself was cDNA or gDNA.

As originally analysed: Amplifying reference gene primers gave estimates of nucleated cell counts. The assay was immunoSEQ multiplex PCR, and TCRdb's table has in-frame clones only and misses some. Clone size and the V and J calls come from that table; the DNA yielded D and trimming. The sample contains more than 200,000 clones, around 82% of which appear only once. Sequencing was performed on peripheral blood. This TCR came from a woman aged 40-49 years with active or convalescent COVID-19.

The CDR3 DNA sequence: TGTGCCACCAGGGGACAGGGGGATTTCAGTGAGCAGTTCTTC. This encodes CATRGQGDFSEQFF. The chain uses TRBV24-1 and TRBJ2-1; TRBD1 aligns across 11 bases. The ends lost 7 bases at V and 9 bases at J; junction bases unmatched: 7. The V gene's germline CDR1 is KGHDR and CDR2 SFDVKD. The CDR3 length is 14 residues.